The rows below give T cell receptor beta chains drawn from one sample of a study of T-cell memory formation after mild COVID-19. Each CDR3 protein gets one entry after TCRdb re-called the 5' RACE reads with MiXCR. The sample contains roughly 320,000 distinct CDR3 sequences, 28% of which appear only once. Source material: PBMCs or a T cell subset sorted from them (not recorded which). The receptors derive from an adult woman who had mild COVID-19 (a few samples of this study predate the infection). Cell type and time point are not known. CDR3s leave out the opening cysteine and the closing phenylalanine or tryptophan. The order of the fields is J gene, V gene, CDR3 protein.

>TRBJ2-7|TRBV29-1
SVEAEGAYEQY
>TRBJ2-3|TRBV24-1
ATSDYRLAGGTDTQY
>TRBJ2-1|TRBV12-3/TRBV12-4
ASSLDRVNEQF
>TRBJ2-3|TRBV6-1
ASSEARLAGSTDTQY
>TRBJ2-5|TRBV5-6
ASSFPKTQY
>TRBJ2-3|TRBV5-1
ASSLVGRLSTDTQY
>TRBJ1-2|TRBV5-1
ASSSQTGPYGYT
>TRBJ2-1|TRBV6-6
ASSYSTTNEQF
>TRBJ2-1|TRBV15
ATAGGLVNEQF
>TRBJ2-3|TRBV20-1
SSDHHTDTQY
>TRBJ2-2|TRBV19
ASSTWGENTGELF
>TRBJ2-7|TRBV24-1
ATSQGFGEQY
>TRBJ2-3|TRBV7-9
ASSLSSGNTDTQY
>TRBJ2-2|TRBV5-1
ASSLGRGSGELF
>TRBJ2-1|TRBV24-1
ATSDWGLANEQF
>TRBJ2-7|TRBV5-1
ASSIDRGSYEQY
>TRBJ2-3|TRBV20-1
SAPGQPYTDTQY
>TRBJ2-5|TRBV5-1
ASSLVKQETQY
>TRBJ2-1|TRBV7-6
ASKGWSSYNEQF
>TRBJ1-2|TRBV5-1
ASSQAPGGVNYGYT
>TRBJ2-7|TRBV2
ASKKRQPPYEQY
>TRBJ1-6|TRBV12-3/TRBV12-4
ASSPGLIWNSPLH
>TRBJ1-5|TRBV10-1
ANKDRSEPQH
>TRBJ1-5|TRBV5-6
ASASGYSNQPQH
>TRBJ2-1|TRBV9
ASSVVGTEYNEQF
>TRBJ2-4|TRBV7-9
ASSRPTGGAKNIQY
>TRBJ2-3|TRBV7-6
ASSFLRQGFGRTDTQY
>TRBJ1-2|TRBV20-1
SARDRAAYGYT
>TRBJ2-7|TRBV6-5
ASSSRPQARSEQY
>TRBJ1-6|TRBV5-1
ASSLGGTMGSPLH
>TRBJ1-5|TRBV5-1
ASSVGTGYQPQH
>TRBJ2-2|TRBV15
ATSRSTDPGELF
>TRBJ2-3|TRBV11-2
ASSPRLSARTDTQY
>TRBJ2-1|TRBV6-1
ASSIPTSFYNEQF
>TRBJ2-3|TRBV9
ASSVDGRPYTQY
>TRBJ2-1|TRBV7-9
ASSLATWREVDEQF
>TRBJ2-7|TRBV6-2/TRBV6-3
ASSYSVAPSSYEQY
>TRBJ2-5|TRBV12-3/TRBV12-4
ASSLARGTQY
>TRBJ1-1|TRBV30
AWRGQGASTEAF
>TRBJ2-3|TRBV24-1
ATSDERGGKDTQY
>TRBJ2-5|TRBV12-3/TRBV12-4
ASSSRTGKVETQY
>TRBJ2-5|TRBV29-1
SAGALGETQY
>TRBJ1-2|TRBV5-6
ASSLVGRSNYGYT
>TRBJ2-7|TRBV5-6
ASSLGRRTGSYEQY
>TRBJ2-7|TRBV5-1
ASSSTTTVKFYEQY
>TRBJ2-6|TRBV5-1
ASGASGASWSSGANVLT
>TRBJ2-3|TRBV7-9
ASSPIGQDTDTQY
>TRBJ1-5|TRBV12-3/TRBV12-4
ASSGREDQPQH
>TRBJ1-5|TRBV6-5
ASSARDNQPQH
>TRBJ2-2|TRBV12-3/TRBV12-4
ASSLLAGGLGELF
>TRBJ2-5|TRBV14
ASSPHQETQY
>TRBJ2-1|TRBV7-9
ASTPTEGRQYNEQF
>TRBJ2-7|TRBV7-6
ASSSDPGVGEQY
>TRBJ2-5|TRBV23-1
ASSRGPGSYQETQY
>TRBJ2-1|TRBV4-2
ASSQALASSSYNEQF
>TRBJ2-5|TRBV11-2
ASSLLAGDQETQY
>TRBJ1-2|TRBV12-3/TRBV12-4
ATLLRLYGYT
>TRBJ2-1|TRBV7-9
ASSSGLGLDEQF
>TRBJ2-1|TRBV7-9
ASSPTGAPAEQF